A single T cell receptor (delta chain) is shown here with its context. As yet, its antigen is unknown. Sequences come from RNA converted to cDNA by reverse transcription. Pooled V-gene forward primers with one constant-region reverse primer generated the CDR3 amplicons by multiplex PCR. TCRdb re-called the multiplex PCR reads with CATT. The sample lists 80,000 or so delta-chain clones, around 34% seen once, with roughly 0.26% in the top ten. These data originate in a study of Vδ1+ human thymocytes. From germline, CDR1 is TSWWSYY and CDR2 QGS. The ends were cut back, 3 bases at V and 0 bases at J, with 20 bases in the middle. The CDR3 covers 18 residues. The study's findings and limits: In the thymus, TRG and TRD repertoires looked highly polyclonal with Gaussian CDR3 lengths. Donors shared many TRG clonotypes but few TRD clonotypes.

The sample was Vdelta1+ gamma-delta thymocytes from the thymus. Subset reported: FACS-sorted CD3+ TCRalphabeta- TCRVdelta1+ TCRVdelta2- thymocytes. This receptor was identified in a boy in the first two years of life who had congenital heart surgery. This chain joins TRDV1 and TRDJ1; TRDD2 is a possible D gene (6 bases). The CDR3 region has the DNA TGTGCTCTTGGGGACCACGCCTTCCGAAAGGGATACACCGATAAACTCATCTTT. The encoded protein is CALGDHAFRKGYTDKLIF.